These 17 T cell receptor beta chains were sequenced from one sample in a study of CD4+ T cells in melanoma (dated by TCRdb to between 2020 and 2023). Library preparation employed the immunoSEQ multiplex PCR assay. TCRdb mirrors the immuneACCESS table, restricted to in-frame sequences. Some clones are absent from its copies; in checked studies, under half trace to an unresolved V gene, and the reason for the others is unknown. The sample yields 13,000 or so clones; about 83% were counted once. The ten largest clones take up over 15% of the sample. Sequencing was done on a sample of cells from a culture (not recorded whether cultured in vitro). The receptors stem from a human donor with melanoma.

Notes on this clone: An end of the junction differs from the germline gene, which may be a read error. The chain recombines TRBV7-9 with TRBJ1-2; 7 bases agree with TRBD1. Germline loops: CDR1 SEHNR, CDR2 FQNEAQ (reference sequence). The CDR3 totals 13 residues. The CDR3 here is CASSLAPERQGYF. The CDR3 DNA reads TGTGCCAGCAGCTTAGCGCCGGAAAGACAGGGTTACTTC. The complete variable domain, with remaining parts taken from reference TRBV7-9 and TRBJ1-2, reads DTGVSQNPRHKITKRGQNVTFRCDPISEHNRLYWYRQTLGQGPEFLTYFQNEAQLEKSRLLSDRFSAERPKGSFSTLEIQRTEQGDSAMYLCASSLAPERQGYFGSGTRLTVV.

This clone was recorded once. The CDR3 DNA is TGCAGCGGTGCGCGACAGGGGTTCGATGAGCAGTTCTTC. This gives the protein CSGARQGFDEQFF. The rearrangement uses TRBV29-1 and TRBJ2-1, with 8 positions matching TRBD1. The CDR3 is 13 amino acids. CDR1 and CDR2 (germline): SQVTM, ANQGSEA. V shed 7 bases, J shed 8 bases, and the junction held 10 bases outside the gene matches.

This rearrangement joins TRBV18 to TRBJ2-7; 7 bases match TRBD1. CDR1 and CDR2 from the germline V gene are KGHSH and LQKENI. The CDR3 is made up of 16 amino acids. V gave up 6 bases and J gave up 6 bases; unmatched junction bases: 17. The CDR3 is CASSLAGGAKRSEQYF. Here the CDR3 DNA reads TGTGCCAGCTCCCTCGCAGGGGGAGCGAAGCGGAGCGAGCAGTACTTC.

The chain has TRBV15 and TRBJ1-1; D not certain. Trimming took off 0 bases at V and 9 bases at J, with 8 bases between the two ends. CDR3 length: 12 amino acids. Looked up from germline, CDR1 is LNHNV and CDR2 is YYDKDF (reference sequence). CDR3 sequence (DNA): TGTGCCACCAGCAGAGAATATACGCAAGCTTTCTTT. Its protein is CATSREYTQAFF.

This chain uses TRBV28 with TRBJ1-5, with TRBD1 matching 7 bases. Germline CDR1 and CDR2: MDHEN and SYDVKM. There are 14 residues in the CDR3. With V trimmed by 2 bases and J by 4 bases, 2 bases remained unmatched. The CDR3 coding sequence is TGTGCCAGCAGTTTAGTCAGGGGGAATCAGCCCCAGCATTTT. It specifies CASSLVRGNQPQHF.

J is TRBJ1-1 and V is TRBV27, with no clear D. This CDR3 has 14 residues. V was cut by 5 bases and J by 3 bases, with 13 bases left in between. From germline, CDR1 is MNHEY and CDR2 SMNVEV (reference sequence). CDR3 residues: CASSPTGGYTEAFF. The CDR3 DNA follows: TGTGCCAGCAGTCCCACCGGTGGGTACACTGAAGCTTTCTTT.

The rearrangement uses TRBV19 and TRBJ1-5, with TRBD1 identical over 7 bases. There are 13 residues in the CDR3. Germline V CDR1 and CDR2: LNHDA, SQIVND (reference sequence). V trimming: 7 bases; J trimming: 7 bases; junction bases outside the gene matches: 7. The CDR3 DNA reads as TGTGCCAGTACCCGGACAGGAAGCCAGCCCCAGCATTTT. Translation: CASTRTGSQPQHF. The full variable domain, completed using reference TRBV19 and TRBJ1-5, is DGGITQSPKYLFRKEGQNVTLSCEQNLNHDAMYWYRQDPGQGLRLIYYSQIVNDFQKGDIAEGYSVSREKKESFPLTVTSAQKNPTAFYLCASTRTGSQPQHFGDGTRLSIL.

CDR3 sequence: CASSPLAGQGTDTQYF. Written as DNA, the CDR3 is TGTGCCAGCAGCCCGCTAGCGGGGCAGGGCACAGATACGCAGTATTTT. The chain joins TRBV4-2 to TRBJ2-3; 9 positions agree with TRBD2. The CDR3 consists of 16 residues. Trimming cost V 4 bases and J 1 base; bases outside gene matches: 6. Germline CDR1 and CDR2: LGHNA and YNFKEQ.

This clone appeared a few times. The chain links TRBV5-1 to TRBJ1-2; unclear D gene. V lost 0 bases to trimming and J lost 3 bases, with 12 bases between them. CDR1 and CDR2 from the germline V gene are SGHRS and YFSETQ. This CDR3 has 15 amino acids. CDR3 coding DNA: TGCGCCAGCAGCTTGGGCCCCGATACCCACTATGGCTACACCTTC. This sequence encodes CASSLGPDTHYGYTF.

The chain employs TRBV7-2 and TRBJ2-7; D is uncertain. The germline V gene has CDR1 SGHTA and CDR2 FQGNSA. Trimming removed 3 bases at V and 0 bases at J, with 9 bases between. The CDR3 contains 14 residues. CDR3 coding DNA: TGTGCCAGCAGCTTGGAATACAGCTCCTACGAGCAGTACTTC. Translation gives CASSLEYSSYEQYF.

This rearrangement joins TRBV30 to TRBJ2-2; D is possibly TRBD1 (6 bases). Germline CDR1 GTSNPN, CDR2 SVGIG (reference sequence). The CDR3 sequence is 16 residues long. Trimming took 5 bases from V and 1 from J, leaving 17 bases between them. In nucleotides, the CDR3 is TGTGCCTGGGGACAGCTCAATTGGGGGAACACCGGGGAGCTGTTTTTT. Encoded protein: CAWGQLNWGNTGELFF.

The chain has TRBV2 and TRBJ2-7; tentatively, D is TRBD1 (6 bases). V gave up 6 bases and J gave up 0 bases, with 12 bases separating them. This CDR3 has 14 residues. The germline gives CDR1 SNHLY, CDR2 FYNNEI. In nucleotides, the CDR3 is TGTGCCAGCAGAAATCAGGGGAGCTCCTACGAGCAGTACTTC. Residues: CASRNQGSSYEQYF.

The chain employs TRBV2 and TRBJ1-1, with 10 bases that match TRBD1. CDR3 size: 15 residues. Trimming took 6 bases from V and 9 from J; bases not matched to a gene: 13. Germline V CDR1 and CDR2: SNHLY, FYNNEI. The CDR3 sequence: CASRSLTGTGVQAFF. CDR3 DNA sequence: TGTGCCAGCAGGTCGCTCACCGGGACAGGGGTGCAAGCTTTCTTT.

The chain recombines TRBV19 with TRBJ2-7; TRBD1 matches at 9 bases. After removal of 4 bases from V and 2 bases from J, the junction contained 3 bases not matched to a gene. The CDR3 runs to 14 residues. CDR1 is LNHDA and CDR2 is SQIVND in the germline V gene (reference sequence). This CDR3 reads CASSTGTGTYEQYF. The DNA for the CDR3 is TGTGCCAGTAGTACTGGGACAGGGACCTACGAGCAGTACTTC.

J is TRBJ1-1 and V is TRBV18, with D unclear. Germline lookup yields CDR1 KGHSH and CDR2 LQKENI. This CDR3 spans 16 amino acids. V was clipped by 0 bases and J by 4 bases, with 15 bases between them. As DNA, the CDR3 is TGTGCCAGCTCACCACCAACGAGGGTACTGGGCACTGAAGCTTTCTTT. Its translation: CASSPPTRVLGTEAFF.

The chain couples TRBV6-5 to TRBJ2-3, with D possibly called TRBD1 or TRBD2 (5 bases each). V was clipped by 5 bases and J by 0 bases, with 12 bases between them. The length of the CDR3 is 15 residues. Germline V lookup: CDR1 MNHEY, CDR2 SVGAGI. The DNA of the CDR3 is TGTGCCAGCAGTCGACAGCTAGCTAGCACAGATACGCAGTATTTT. Its protein product is CASSRQLASTDTQYF.

The chain combines TRBV6-5 with TRBJ1-3; 10 bases align to TRBD1. This CDR3 has 16 residues. Germline assignment: CDR1 MNHEY and CDR2 SVGAGI. The V segment lost 2 bases and the J segment 2 bases; nucleotides outside the gene matches: 3. CDR3 protein: CASSYGGQGAGNTIYF. DNA of the CDR3: TGTGCCAGCAGTTACGGAGGACAGGGGGCTGGAAACACCATATATTTT.